The clone carrying this T cell receptor (beta chain) was counted a few times. Its antigen remains unidentified. The sample originates from a study of response to subunit inactivated influenza vaccine. Study findings and constraints: The authors put forward the suggestion that each seasonal influenza vaccination may bring in only a limited number of new T cells.

One entry per CDR3 protein, called by TCRdb with MiXCR from the RT-PCR reads. The sample contains 500,000 to 750,000 distinct CDR3 sequences, approximately 14% of which appear only once. V gave up 7 bases and J gave up 0 bases; unmatched junction bases: 12. The CDR3 has 18 residues. The chain has TRBV12-3 or TRBV12-4 and TRBJ2-6, with 7 bases fitting TRBD1. The source was PBMCs from blood, collected 11 to 12 days after vaccination. This sequence originates from a man aged 45 to 65 who received an inactivated influenza vaccine. CDR3 protein: CASTGDSSLNSGANVLTF. The CDR3 coding sequence is TGTGCCAGCACCGGGGACAGCTCGTTAAACTCTGGGGCCAACGTCCTGACTTTC.